This record covers a single T cell receptor beta chain. Its specificity is not known. Generated by immunoSEQ multiplex PCR, the TCRdb table keeps only in-frame clones and is missing some. This table has some 90,000 clones, roughly 92% appearing once. This entry belongs to a study of graft-versus-host responses after intestinal transplantation. Study as a whole: Anti-thymocyte globulin induction preceded roughly 3 years of tacrolimus and steroid maintenance in all recipients. General study results and limits: GvH clones occurred in recipient marrow; some first appeared in ileum or blood. In patients with graft-donor T cell macrochimerism, allograft graft-versus-host to host-versus-graft clonal ratios were high.

The CDR3 covers 13 residues. Germline V gives CDR1 SQVTM, CDR2 ANQGSEA. With 3 bases clipped from V and 6 bases from J, the junction kept 4 bases outside the gene matches. This TCR derives from a human donor who received an intestinal transplant. Sequencing was performed on unstimulated CD4+ T cells sorted from spleen or lymph node cells, taken before intestinal transplant. The gene calls are TRBV29-1 and TRBJ1-4; 7 nucleotides match TRBD1. In nucleotides, the CDR3 is TGCAGCGTTGACTCAGGGGGTTATGAAAAACTGTTTTTT. Protein: CSVDSGGYEKLFF.